These 16 T cell receptor beta chains were sequenced from one sample in a study of T cells in Graves' hyperthyroidism and ophthalmopathy. Amplified TCR beta CDR3 regions derived from RNA transcripts. The HTBI set primed first-round TCR CDR3 RT-PCR. MiXCR, applied by TCRdb to the multiplex PCR reads, yields one record per CDR3 protein. The table shows roughly 200,000 distinct CDR3 sequences, with approximately 20% occurring only once. The sample consisted of blood. These receptors all stem from a man aged 40-49 years with Graves' hyperthyroidism.

Note on this clonotype: A read error may account for a junction end that differs from germline. This sequence joins TRBV6-9 and TRBJ1-1; no clear D gene. This CDR3 is 14 amino acids long. Germline V CDR1 and CDR2: MNHGY, SVAAGI. The CDR3 is CASSYQGFDTGAFF. CDR3 sequence (DNA): TGTGCCAGCAGTTATCAAGGCTTTGACACTGGAGCTTTCTTT.

This clonotype was seen repeatedly, ten times or more. This sequence joins TRBV6-5 and TRBJ1-2; perhaps TRBD1 as D (5 bases). The CDR3 sequence is 14 residues long. Germline assignment: CDR1 MNHEY and CDR2 SVGAGI. The V end was cut by 0 bases, the J end by 5 bases, with 10 bases between. CDR3 sequence: CASSYSAGRYGYTF. The CDR3 DNA reads TGTGCCAGCAGTTACTCGGCAGGGAGGTATGGCTACACCTTC.

This clonotype appeared many times. This chain connects TRBV6-1 to TRBJ1-1; TRBD1 might be the D (6 bases). The CDR3 covers 14 residues. Trimming removed 4 bases at V and 0 bases at J, with 9 bases between. Germline loops: CDR1 MNHNS, CDR2 SASEGT. The CDR3 protein is CASSVGTLNTEAFF. CDR3 coding DNA: TGTGCCAGCAGTGTAGGGACATTGAACACTGAAGCTTTCTTT.

About this clonotype itself: A much more abundant neighbour one base away suggests this may be a read error. J is TRBJ1-1 and V is TRBV11-2; possible D gene TRBD1, 5 bases. The germline gives CDR1 SGHAT, CDR2 FQNNGV. This CDR3 has 14 residues. Written as DNA, the CDR3 is TGTGCCAACAGCTCCACCGGGGCTGAAACTGAAGCTTTCTTT. Protein sequence: CANSSTGAETEAFF.

The chain is built from TRBV18 and TRBJ1-4; TRBD1 agrees at 7 bases. The V and J ends lost 4 bases and 8 bases, in that order; junction bases with no gene match: 4. CDR1 is KGHSH, CDR2 LQKENI, per germline. This CDR3 has 13 amino acids. In DNA, the CDR3 is TGTGCCAGCTCACTAGGGACAGCCGAAAAACTGTTTTTT. This gives the protein CASSLGTAEKLFF.

The CDR3 reads CASSYSIWVETQYF. CDR3 sequence (DNA): TGTGCCAGCAGTTACTCGATTTGGGTAGAGACCCAGTACTTC. The chain couples TRBV6-2 or TRBV6-3 to TRBJ2-5; no clear D. The CDR3 length is 14 residues. CDR1 is MNHEY and CDR2 is SVGEGT in the germline V gene. Trimming removed 0 bases at V and 4 bases at J, with 9 bases between.

DNA of the CDR3: TGCGCCAGCAGCTTTAATAGAGAAGATACGCAGTATTTT. This codes for CASSFNREDTQYF. V usage is TRBV5-1 and J usage is TRBJ2-3, with D unresolved. V was trimmed by 2 bases and J by 5 bases, leaving 9 bases between them. This CDR3 comprises 13 residues. The V gene's germline CDR1 is SGHRS and CDR2 YFSETQ. Supplemented by reference TRBV5-1 and TRBJ2-3, the full variable domain reads KAGVTQTPRYLIKTRGQQVTLSCSPISGHRSVSWYQQTPGQGLQFLFEYFSETQRNKGNFPGRFSGRQFSNSRSEMNVSTLELGDSALYLCASSFNREDTQYFGPGTRLTVL.

The table lists this clonotype with a few counts. The genes are TRBV18 and TRBJ1-5, with 7 bases that match TRBD1. The CDR3 consists of 18 residues. Germline CDR1 reads KGHSH; CDR2 reads LQKENI. J gave up 4 bases and V 0 bases, and 12 bases lay outside the gene matches. CDR3: CASSPPSARTGVNQPQHF. The DNA of the CDR3 is TGTGCCAGCTCACCACCCTCAGCCCGGACAGGAGTGAATCAGCCCCAGCATTTT.

V and J are TRBV19 and TRBJ1-3; 9 bases match TRBD1. Germline V gene data show CDR1 as LNHDA and CDR2 as SQIVND (reference sequence). V trimming: 7 bases; J trimming: 2 bases; junction bases outside the gene matches: 6. This CDR3 is 15 amino acids long. This CDR3 is CASTVTGGAGNTIYF. In DNA, the CDR3 is TGTGCCAGTACCGTGACAGGGGGTGCTGGAAACACCATATATTTT.

V is TRBV9 and J is TRBJ1-6; maybe TRBD1 (5 bases). CDR1 is SGDLS, CDR2 YYNGEE, per germline. Trimming took 2 bases from V and 7 from J, leaving 16 bases between them. This CDR3 has 16 residues. In nucleotides, the CDR3 is TGTGCCAGCAGCGTTTGGGGCCGTTCTGTAAATTCACCCCTCCACTTT. It is translated as CASSVWGRSVNSPLHF. Drawing the rest from reference TRBV9 and TRBJ1-6, the complete variable domain is DSGVTQTPKHLITATGQRVTLRCSPRSGDLSVYWYQQSLDQGLQFLIQYYNGEERAKGNILERFSAQQFPDLHSELNLSSLELGDSALYFCASSVWGRSVNSPLHFGNGTRLTVT.

This clonotype was observed a few times. The chain has TRBV3-1 and TRBJ1-1; D might be TRBD1 (5 bases). V was trimmed by 0 bases and J by 1 base, leaving 6 bases between them. In germline, CDR1 is LGHDT, CDR2 YNNKEL (reference sequence). The CDR3 contains 14 residues. CDR3 in DNA: TGTGCCAGCAGCCAAGACGGACAGAACACTGAAGCTTTCTTT. It translates to CASSQDGQNTEAFF.

This clonotype was seen at least ten times. This chain connects TRBV4-1 to TRBJ2-1; a weak D match, TRBD2 (6 bases). The CDR3 spans 14 residues. Trimming left V 0 bases short and J 4 bases short, with 7 bases between. Germline V lookup: CDR1 MGHRA, CDR2 YSYEKL. This chain's CDR3 is CASSQEEGYNEQFF. In DNA, the CDR3 is TGCGCCAGCAGCCAAGAGGAGGGGTACAATGAGCAGTTCTTC.

This clonotype was found many times. The chain is built from TRBV28 and TRBJ2-5; D is uncertain. Trimming left V 6 bases short and J 0 bases short, with 8 bases between. Germline V gene sequence: CDR1 MDHEN, CDR2 SYDVKM. The CDR3 totals 13 residues. As DNA, the CDR3 is TGTGCCAGCAGCCGTCCAAACCAAGAGACCCAGTACTTC. Its protein product is CASSRPNQETQYF.

The gene calls are TRBV7-2 and TRBJ2-5; D might be TRBD1 or TRBD2, each matching 5 bases. Germline CDR1 is SGHTA and CDR2 is FQGNSA. V dropped 4 bases and J dropped 3 bases, with 18 bases sitting between them. The CDR3 has 16 amino acids. The CDR3 here is CASSSSPGRGKETQYF. The CDR3 DNA follows: TGTGCCAGCAGCTCGTCTCCGGGACGAGGAAAAGAGACCCAGTACTTC.

This clonotype appeared many times. This chain connects TRBV28 to TRBJ2-1, with no clear D. CDR1 and CDR2 (germline): MDHEN, SYDVKM. This CDR3 contains 11 residues. Trimming shortened V by 5 bases and J by 8 bases, and 7 bases separated the two germline ends. CDR3 sequence (DNA): TGTGCCAGCAGTAGGTTTTATGAGCAGTTCTTC. This codes for CASSRFYEQFF. The whole variable domain, filled in from reference TRBV28 and TRBJ2-1, reads DVKVTQSSRYLVKRTGEKVFLECVQDMDHENMFWYRQDPGLGLRLIYFSYDVKMKEKGDIPEGYSVSREKKERFSLILESASTNQTSMYLCASSRFYEQFFGPGTRLTVL.

Many counts were recorded for this clonotype. This chain joins TRBV18 and TRBJ2-7; TRBD1 might be the D (6 bases). V was shortened by 5 bases and J by 2 bases, with 10 bases between the two germline ends. Looked up from germline, CDR1 is KGHSH and CDR2 is LQKENI. The CDR3 is 13 amino acids. CDR3 in DNA: TGTGCCAGCTCAGGGGGCAGAACCTACGAGCAGTACTTC. It translates to CASSGGRTYEQYF.